The 14 T cell receptor beta chains below were found in one sample sequenced in a study of shared clonotypes between healthy human individuals. Profiled with immunoSEQ multiplex PCR; TCRdb holds only in-frame clones, not every one. The table includes about half a million clones, 70% to 80% detected once. Sequenced: PBMCs. Source of these receptors: a woman aged 40-49 years in good health. Some clones in this sample may be carry-over from other donors' samples.

In this sample, this clone turned up once. Other DNA sequences of this sample code for an identical CDR3. The chain has TRBV6-5 and TRBJ2-2; D is undetermined. CDR3 length equals 14 residues. Trimming removed 0 bases from V and 1 base from J, with 3 bases in between. Germline V gene lookup returns CDR1 MNHEY and CDR2 SVGAGI. The CDR3 here is CASSYSRNTGELFF. The CDR3 nucleotides read TGTGCCAGCAGTTACTCGAGGAACACCGGGGAGCTGTTTTTT.

The chain carries TRBV28 and TRBJ1-2, with no clear D. V was shortened by 2 bases and J by 4 bases, with 11 bases between the two germline ends. Germline V lookup: CDR1 MDHEN, CDR2 SYDVKM. The CDR3 has 14 residues. The CDR3 nucleotides are TGTGCCAGCAGTTTAGGGCCGGGCATCTATGGCTACACCTTC. Translated, it gives CASSLGPGIYGYTF.

This clone was seen at least ten times. J is TRBJ1-1 and V is TRBV7-9, with D maybe TRBD1 (6 bases). V lost 5 bases to trimming and J lost 4 bases, with 8 bases between them. CDR1 is SEHNR, CDR2 FQNEAQ, per germline (reference sequence). The CDR3 runs 12 residues. The CDR3 nucleotides are TGTGCCAGCAGCGTACAGGGCACTGAAGCTTTCTTT. It encodes CASSVQGTEAFF.

This clone was seen a single time. V is TRBV15 and J is TRBJ2-6; tentative D call: TRBD1 (5 bases). Trimming pared 2 bases from V and 4 bases from J, leaving 12 bases between. This CDR3 spans 16 amino acids. Germline CDR1 is LNHNV and CDR2 is YYDKDF (reference sequence). The CDR3 is CATSRSQGSGANVLTF. CDR3 DNA: TGTGCCACCAGCAGATCCCAGGGATCAGGGGCCAACGTCCTGACTTTC.

The V call is TRBV4-1, the J call TRBJ1-3; D gene uncertain. Trimming cost V 0 bases and J 1 base, with 16 bases left between them. This CDR3 has 18 amino acids. Germline V CDR1 and CDR2: MGHRA, YSYEKL. In nucleotides, the CDR3 is TGCGCCAGCAGCCAAGACGACACCACCGTAAATTCTGGAAACACCATATATTTT. Translation gives CASSQDDTTVNSGNTIYF.

CDR3 sequence (DNA): TGTGCCAGCAGCTTACGCGGAGGAGCGATCTATGGCTACACCTTC. Translated: CASSLRGGAIYGYTF. The chain employs TRBV7-2 and TRBJ1-2, with D hard to call. The CDR3 covers 15 residues. Trimming stripped 2 bases from V and 4 bases from J, with 14 bases between. Germline V gives CDR1 SGHTA, CDR2 FQGNSA. Combining the CDR3 with reference TRBV7-2 and TRBJ1-2 gives the whole variable domain GAGVSQSPSNKVTEKGKDVELRCDPISGHTALYWYRQSLGQGLEFLIYFQGNSAPDKSGLPSDRFSAERTGGSVSTLTIQRTQQEDSAVYLCASSLRGGAIYGYTFGSGTRLTVV.

The chain employs TRBV10-2 and TRBJ2-7; D tentatively reads TRBD1 or TRBD2 (5 bases each). Germline V gene lookup returns CDR1 WSHSY and CDR2 SAAADI. V lost 8 bases and J 4 bases, leaving 12 bases between the germline ends. The CDR3 extends over 12 amino acids. The CDR3 sequence is CASGGTAYEQYF. The CDR3 coding sequence is TGCGCCAGCGGGGGAACAGCGTACGAGCAGTACTTC.

The CDR3 loop is CASSSLWGTSVHNEQFF. DNA for the CDR3: TGTGCCAGCAGCTCATTGTGGGGGACTAGCGTTCACAATGAGCAGTTCTTC. V gene TRBV5-4 combines with J gene TRBJ2-1; 10 bases are a match to TRBD2. The V gene end was trimmed by 3 bases and the J gene end by 5 bases; junction bases not matched to a gene: 11. Germline V gene sequence: CDR1 SGHNT, CDR2 YYREEE (reference sequence). This CDR3 contains 17 residues.

The rearrangement uses TRBV10-1 and TRBJ2-5; 7 bases are shared with TRBD2. The V gene end was trimmed by 0 bases and the J gene end by 1 base; junction bases not matched to a gene: 5. Germline V gene data show CDR1 as WNHNN and CDR2 as SYGVQD (reference sequence). The CDR3 has 16 amino acids. Here the CDR3 DNA reads TGCGCCAGCAGTGAGTCGGAGCGCGGGGGCCAAGAGACCCAGTACTTC. Protein: CASSESERGGQETQYF.

Many counts were recorded for this clone. The sample carries other DNA sequences with the same CDR3. The rearrangement joins TRBV2 to TRBJ2-7, with 7 bases matching TRBD1. CDR3 size: 14 residues. Trimming cost V 4 bases and J 1 base; bases outside gene matches: 4. Germline CDR1 is SNHLY and CDR2 is FYNNEI. For the CDR3, the DNA is TGTGCCAGCAGTGTTTCAGGGGGTTCCTACGAGCAGTACTTC. Its translation is CASSVSGGSYEQYF.

The chain links TRBV5-1 to TRBJ1-5; possibly TRBD1 for D (5 bases). In germline, CDR1 is SGHRS, CDR2 YFSETQ. This CDR3 has 15 amino acids. Trimming removed 4 bases at V and 0 bases at J, with 11 bases between. This chain's CDR3 is CASSPGIDSNQPQHF. The CDR3 DNA is TGCGCCAGCAGCCCAGGGATTGATAGCAATCAGCCCCAGCATTTT.

The V call is TRBV18, the J call TRBJ2-5; D is possibly TRBD1 or TRBD2 (5 bases each). The CDR3 covers 14 residues. Germline V CDR1 and CDR2: KGHSH, LQKENI. Trimming stripped 5 bases from V and 6 bases from J, with 16 bases between. In DNA form, the CDR3 reads TGTGCCAGCTCATGGGACCCTGGGTCGCAGACCCAGTACTTC. Amino acid sequence: CASSWDPGSQTQYF.

The chain employs TRBV29-1 and TRBJ2-7; D remains ambiguous. V was trimmed by 4 bases and J by 5 bases, leaving 15 bases between them. CDR1 and CDR2 (germline): SQVTM, ANQGSEA. The CDR3 has 13 amino acids. The CDR3: CSVGESTWHEQYF. The CDR3 DNA reads as TGCAGCGTTGGTGAGTCCACCTGGCACGAGCAGTACTTC.

The chain recombines TRBV19 with TRBJ1-1; possibly TRBD1 for D (5 bases). CDR1 is LNHDA, CDR2 SQIVND, per germline (reference sequence). Trimming took 4 bases from V and 5 from J, leaving 11 bases between them. CDR3 size: 13 residues. DNA for the CDR3: TGTGCCAGTAGTACAGGGATAGGGACTGAAGCTTTCTTT. It yields the protein CASSTGIGTEAFF.